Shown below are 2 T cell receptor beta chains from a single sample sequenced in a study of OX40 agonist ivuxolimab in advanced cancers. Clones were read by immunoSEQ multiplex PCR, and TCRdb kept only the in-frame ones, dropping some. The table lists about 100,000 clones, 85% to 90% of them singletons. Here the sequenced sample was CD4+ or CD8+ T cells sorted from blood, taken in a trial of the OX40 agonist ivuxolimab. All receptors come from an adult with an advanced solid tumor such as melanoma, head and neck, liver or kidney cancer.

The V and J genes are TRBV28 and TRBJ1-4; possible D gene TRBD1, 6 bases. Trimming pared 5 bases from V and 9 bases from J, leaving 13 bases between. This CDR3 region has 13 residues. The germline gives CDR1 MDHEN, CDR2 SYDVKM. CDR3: CASSRQDYQKLFF. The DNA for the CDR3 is TGTGCCAGCAGTCGACAGGATTACCAAAAACTGTTTTTT.

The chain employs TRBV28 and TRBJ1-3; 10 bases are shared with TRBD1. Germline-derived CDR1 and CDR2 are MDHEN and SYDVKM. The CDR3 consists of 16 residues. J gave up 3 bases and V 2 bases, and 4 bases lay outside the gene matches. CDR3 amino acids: CASSLMGQGLGNTIYF. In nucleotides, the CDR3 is TGTGCCAGCAGTTTAATGGGACAGGGGCTTGGAAACACCATATATTTT.